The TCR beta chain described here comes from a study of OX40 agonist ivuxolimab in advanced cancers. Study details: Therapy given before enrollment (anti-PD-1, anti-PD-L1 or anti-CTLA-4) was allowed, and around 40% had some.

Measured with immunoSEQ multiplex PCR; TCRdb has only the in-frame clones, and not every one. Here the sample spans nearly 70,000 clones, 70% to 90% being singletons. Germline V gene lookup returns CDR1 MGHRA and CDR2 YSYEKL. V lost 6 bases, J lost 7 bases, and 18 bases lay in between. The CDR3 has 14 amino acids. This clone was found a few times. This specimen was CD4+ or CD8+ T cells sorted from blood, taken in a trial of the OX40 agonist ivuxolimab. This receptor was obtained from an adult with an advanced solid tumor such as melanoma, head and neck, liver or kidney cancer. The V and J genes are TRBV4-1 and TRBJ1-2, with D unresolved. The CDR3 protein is CASSAGKIGVGYTF. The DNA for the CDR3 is TGCGCCAGCAGTGCGGGGAAGATCGGGGTTGGCTACACCTTC.